The 18 T cell receptor beta chains below were found in one sample sequenced in a study of graft-versus-host responses after intestinal transplantation. Here immunoSEQ multiplex PCR was the method, and the copy in TCRdb shows in-frame clones only, minus some. The sample shows 40,000 or so clones, roughly 96% of them seen only once. No antigen has been assigned to these receptors. The sample consisted of unstimulated CD8+ T cells sorted from spleen or lymph node cells, taken before transplant. Source of these receptors: a human donor who was the organ donor for an intestinal transplant.

The rearrangement joins TRBV23-1 to TRBJ2-1; 8 bases agree with TRBD2. TRBV23-1 is filed as an ORF, its function uncertain. The V segment lost 7 bases and the J segment 9 bases; nucleotides outside the gene matches: 11. This CDR3 is 14 amino acids long. For the CDR3, the DNA is TGCGCCAGCATACGGGAGGGGGGTCGGTCTGAGCAGTTCTTC. Translating it yields CASIREGGRSEQFF.

This clone was picked up one time. The chain recombines TRBV7-6 with TRBJ2-1, with D unclear. Trimming took off 1 base at V and 3 bases at J, with 4 bases between the two ends. Germline values: CDR1 SGHVS, CDR2 FNYEAQ. This CDR3 region has 13 residues. CDR3 coding DNA: TGTGCCAGCAGCTTAGGCCACTACAATGAGCAGTTCTTC. As protein: CASSLGHYNEQFF.

CDR3 sequence reads: CASSQDEQMNTEAFF. The CDR3 DNA sequence: TGCGCCAGCAGCCAAGACGAACAGATGAACACTGAAGCTTTCTTT. The chain combines TRBV4-3 with TRBJ1-1; no definite D call. V was cut by 0 bases and J by 0 bases, with 8 bases left in between. The germline V gene has CDR1 LGHNA and CDR2 YSLEER. The CDR3 loop spans 15 amino acids.

This clone was detected once. This sequence joins TRBV28 and TRBJ1-6; D is perhaps TRBD1 (6 bases). The V gene's germline CDR1 is MDHEN and CDR2 SYDVKM. With 6 bases removed from V and 0 bases from J, the gap between germline ends came to 27 bases. CDR3 length: 21 amino acids. CDR3 loop: CASSYLGHPGDLSSYNSPLHF. DNA for the CDR3: TGTGCCAGCAGCTACCTGGGCCATCCAGGGGATCTTAGCTCCTATAATTCACCCCTCCACTTT.

This sequence joins TRBV21-1 and TRBJ2-1; the table's D call TRBD2 went unverified against the DNA. TRBV21-1 is assigned pseudogene status. The length of the CDR3 is 13 residues. The CDR3 here is CASSTCVWNEQFF. The CDR3 DNA reads as TGTGCCAGCAGCACGTGCGTTTGGAATGAGCAGTTCTTC.

The chain joins TRBV7-7 to TRBJ1-5, with 8 bases lining up with TRBD1. CDR1 SSHAT and CDR2 FNYEAQ come from the germline V gene (reference sequence). V was clipped by 3 bases and J by 6 bases; unmatched bases: 7. This CDR3 is built from 15 residues. In DNA form, the CDR3 reads TGTGCCAGCAGCTTCGTGACAGGGGAAAGTCAGCCCCAGCATTTT. Amino acids: CASSFVTGESQPQHF.

V usage is TRBV6-5 and J usage is TRBJ1-4; D is unresolved. In germline, CDR1 is MNHEY, CDR2 SVGAGI. The CDR3 length is 15 residues. V gave up 2 bases and J gave up 0 bases, with 7 bases separating them. The chain's CDR3 is CASSYSDATNEKLFF. Here the CDR3 DNA reads TGTGCCAGCAGTTACAGTGATGCAACTAATGAAAAACTGTTTTTT.

The V and J genes are TRBV14 and TRBJ1-3, with 9 bases matching TRBD1. Trimming took 2 bases from V and 0 from J; bases not matched to a gene: 11. The CDR3 has 19 amino acids. Looked up from germline, CDR1 is SGHDN and CDR2 is FVKESK. CDR3 sequence reads: CASSQLVYRGPSSGNTIYF. The CDR3 DNA reads as TGTGCCAGCAGCCAATTAGTCTACAGGGGGCCGAGCTCTGGAAACACCATATATTTT.

This rearrangement joins TRBV11-2 to TRBJ1-6, with D perhaps matching TRBD1 (5 bases). Trimming left V 2 bases short and J 9 bases short, with 11 bases between. The CDR3 consists of 14 residues. CDR1 and CDR2 (germline): SGHAT, FQNNGV. This CDR3 reads CASSLPGYGSPLHF. The DNA of the CDR3 is TGTGCCAGCAGCTTACCAGGGTATGGTTCACCCCTCCACTTT.

The chain combines TRBV4-1 with TRBJ2-5, with D possibly matching TRBD2 (7 bases). CDR1 and CDR2 (germline): MGHRA, YSYEKL. There are 15 residues in the CDR3. Trimming took off 4 bases at V and 2 bases at J, with 14 bases between the two ends. The CDR3 loop reads CASSLIRGGQETQYF. CDR3 bases: TGCGCCAGCAGCCTAATAAGGGGGGGACAAGAGACCCAGTACTTC.

The gene calls are TRBV5-3 and TRBJ2-1; 9 nucleotides align to TRBD1. TRBV5-3 is an open reading frame, and its role is uncertain. The CDR3 covers 15 residues. Unmatched junction bases numbered 1, after V lost 0 bases and J lost 3 bases. CDR3 residues: CARSLAGQGYNEQFF. The CDR3 DNA is TGTGCCAGAAGCTTGGCGGGACAGGGCTACAATGAGCAGTTCTTC.

V usage is TRBV7-9 and J usage is TRBJ2-1; 8 nucleotides align to TRBD1. The germline V gene has CDR1 SEHNR and CDR2 FQNEAQ (reference sequence). The V segment lost 5 bases and the J segment 6 bases; nucleotides outside the gene matches: 9. CDR3 length: 15 residues. CDR3 sequence (DNA): TGTGCCAGCAGCCCGCGGGACAGGAGACTCAATGAGCAGTTCTTC. Its translation: CASSPRDRRLNEQFF.

This clone was seen more than once but under ten times. The chain employs TRBV4-3 and TRBJ1-2; D is undetermined. Between the trimmed V and J ends, which lost 0 bases and 8 bases, there was a span of 13 bases. The germline CDR1 and CDR2 sequences are LGHNA and YSLEER. This CDR3 has 14 residues. As DNA, the CDR3 is TGCGCCAGCAGCCAAGATTTTGGGAATGAGGGCTACACCTTC. It yields the protein CASSQDFGNEGYTF.

The V call is TRBV9, the J call TRBJ2-2; the D is unclear. Per the germline V gene, CDR1 is SGDLS and CDR2 is YYNGEE. This CDR3 comprises 14 residues. The ends were cut back, 3 bases at V and 6 bases at J, with 12 bases in the middle. DNA for the CDR3: TGTGCCAGCAGCGCCCGGTCTATAGCCGGGGAGCTGTTTTTT. Translated: CASSARSIAGELFF.

CDR3 DNA sequence: TGTGCCAGCAGCGGACCGGGACAGGGTACGAATGAGCAGTTCTTC. Translation: CASSGPGQGTNEQFF. This chain joins TRBV9 and TRBJ2-1; TRBD1 matches 9 bases. CDR1 is SGDLS and CDR2 is YYNGEE in the germline V gene. Trimming cost V 3 bases and J 7 bases; bases outside gene matches: 8. The CDR3 spans 15 residues.

A single count supports this clone. V and J are TRBV7-8 and TRBJ2-7; the match to TRBD2 covers 7 bases. The J segment lost 0 bases and the V segment lost 5 bases, leaving 13 bases of the junction unmatched. The CDR3 is 17 amino acids. From germline, CDR1 is SGHVS and CDR2 FQNEAQ. CDR3 DNA: TGTGCCAGCAGCGGGGCGGGCGTTAGCGGGCCCTCCTACGAGCAGTACTTC. It translates to CASSGAGVSGPSYEQYF.

The chain combines TRBV27 with TRBJ2-7; 9 bases map to TRBD1. The CDR3 spans 14 residues. Looked up from germline, CDR1 is MNHEY and CDR2 is SMNVEV (reference sequence). V was clipped by 6 bases and J by 3 bases; unmatched bases: 6. CDR3 DNA sequence: TGTGCCAGCAGCCCGGGACAGGGCAACTACGAGCAGTACTTC. Translating gives CASSPGQGNYEQYF.

The chain links TRBV13 to TRBJ2-3, with 12 positions matching TRBD2. The CDR3 is 16 amino acids. CDR1 and CDR2 (germline): PRHDT, FYEKMQ (reference sequence). V gave up 3 bases and J gave up 1 base; unmatched junction bases: 2. CDR3 loop: CASSLRTSGGTDTQYF. CDR3 bases: TGTGCCAGCAGCTTGCGGACTAGCGGGGGCACAGATACGCAGTATTTT. Combining the CDR3 with reference TRBV13 and TRBJ2-3 gives the whole variable domain AAGVIQSPRHLIKEKRETATLKCYPIPRHDTVYWYQQGPGQDPQFLISFYEKMQSDKGSIPDRFSAQQFSDYHSELNMSSLELGDSALYFCASSLRTSGGTDTQYFGPGTRLTVL.